These T cell receptor beta chains were read from a single sample in a study of early T cells in non-severe SARS-CoV-2 infection. TCRdb used MiXCR to reprocess the 5' RACE reads, holding one entry per CDR3 protein. The sample yields about 100,000 distinct CDR3 sequences, under 15% seen once. Source material: whole blood. Source of these receptors: an adult who was a healthcare worker with PCR-confirmed SARS-CoV-2 infection or an uninfected control (not recorded which). The CDR3 runs from the conserved cysteine through the conserved F or W. Fields, in order: V gene, D gene, clone size, J gene, CDR3 DNA, CDR3 protein. D genes are given only for firm matches. For some rows the clone size is stated as once, few or many, or as a class when expanded; others skip it.

TRBV20-1	TRBD1	NA	TRBJ2-1	TGCAGTCCCAGAAGGGGACAGGGCACCAATGAGCAGTTCTTC	CSPRRGQGTNEQFF
TRBV5-1	TRBD1	many	TRBJ2-7	TGCGCCAGCAGCTTGCGGACAGGGGGCTTCTACGAGCAGTACTTC	CASSLRTGGFYEQYF
TRBV6-1	TRBD2	many	TRBJ2-3	TGTGCCAGCAGTGGACTAGCGGGTGACACAGATACGCAGTATTTT	CASSGLAGDTDTQYF
TRBV9	NA	few	TRBJ1-2	TGTGCCAGCAGCTCTGACCGGACTGGGGGCTACACCTTC	CASSSDRTGGYTF
TRBV5-1	NA	NA	TRBJ2-2	TGCGCCAGCAGCTTGGACCTCCGTACCACCGGGGAGCTGTTTTTT	CASSLDLRTTGELFF
TRBV4-3	NA	many	TRBJ1-5	TGCGCCAGCAGCCAAGATGGGGGCGCGGGAGGTCAGCCCCAGCATTTT	CASSQDGGAGGQPQHF
TRBV9	TRBD2	few	TRBJ2-2	TGTGCCAGCAGCGGCGGACTAGCTGGCGGGGAGCTGTTTTTT	CASSGGLAGGELFF
TRBV28	NA	many	TRBJ1-5	TGTGCCAGCAGCCCTATCGCCGGCAATCAGCCCCAGCATTTT	CASSPIAGNQPQHF
TRBV7-6	NA	NA	TRBJ2-5	TGTGCCAGCAGCTCAAGGACCGAAGAGACCCAGTACTTC	CASSSRTEETQYF
TRBV3-1	NA	few	TRBJ1-5	TGTGCCAGCAGCGGTAGCGAAAGCAATCAGCCCCAGCATTTT	CASSGSESNQPQHF
TRBV2	NA	few	TRBJ2-7	TGTGCCAGCTCCCATAACCTGCGTAGCTACGAGCAGTACTTC	CASSHNLRSYEQYF
TRBV28	NA	many	TRBJ2-2	TGTGCCAGCGGAGTGTATGACGCCGGGGAGCTGTTTTTT	CASGVYDAGELFF
TRBV2	NA	few	TRBJ2-1	TGTGCCAGCAGTGTGGATGAGCAGTTCTTC	CASSVDEQFF
TRBV28	TRBD1	NA	TRBJ1-2	TGTGCCAGCAAAATACAGGGGTCGGACTATGGCTACACCTTC	CASKIQGSDYGYTF
TRBV7-9	NA	many	TRBJ2-2	TGTGCCAGCAGCTTAGCGCACGGGGCGAACACCGGGGAGCTGTTTTTT	CASSLAHGANTGELFF
TRBV4-3	NA	NA	TRBJ1-5	TGCGCCAGCAGCTCGGCCCGGGGGCCAAATCAGCCCCAGCATTTT	CASSSARGPNQPQHF
TRBV20-1	TRBD2	NA	TRBJ2-1	TGCAGTGCTATCTCTGGACTAGCGGGAGGGAGTGAGCAGTTCTTC	CSAISGLAGGSEQFF
TRBV6-5	NA	NA	TRBJ2-1	TGTGCCAGCAGAATAAGCTCCTACAATGAGCAGTTCTTC	CASRISSYNEQFF
TRBV10-3	TRBD1	NA	TRBJ1-1	TGTGCCATAGGGGCCGGGACAGCAGCTTTCTTT	CAIGAGTAAFF
TRBV28	NA	NA	TRBJ2-7	TGTGCCAGCAGCTTTTTCCACGAGCAGTACTTC	CASSFFHEQYF
TRBV19	TRBD2	many	TRBJ2-5	TGTGCCAGTAGTATGACTAGCGGGAGGAGGGAGACCCAGTACTTC	CASSMTSGRRETQYF
TRBV12-3/TRBV12-4	NA	many	TRBJ1-1	TGTGCCAGCAGTTTACTCCTCCACACTGAAGCTTTCTTT	CASSLLLHTEAFF
TRBV12-3/TRBV12-4	NA	few	TRBJ2-3	TGTGCCAGCAGTTCCCGGGGACTCACAGATACGCAGTATTTT	CASSSRGLTDTQYF
TRBV4-1	NA	many	TRBJ2-7	TGCGCCAGCAGCCAAGCCGGGTCCCCTGGGGCCTACGAGCAGTACTTC	CASSQAGSPGAYEQYF
TRBV5-1	NA	many	TRBJ2-7	TGCGCCAGCAGCTTTGAGAGCTCCAGTAGCGAGCAGTACTTC	CASSFESSSSEQYF
TRBV27	NA	NA	TRBJ1-6	TGTGCCAGCAGTGAGCAGGTCCTCAATTCACCCCTCCACTTT	CASSEQVLNSPLHF
TRBV28	NA	NA	TRBJ2-1	TGTGCCAGCAGTTTCTGGGCCCAAGAACAGTTCTTC	CASSFWAQEQFF
TRBV10-3	NA	NA	TRBJ2-1	TGTGCCATCTCCGGCTCGAGCTCCTACAATGAGCAGTTCTTC	CAISGSSSYNEQFF
TRBV20-1	TRBD2	many	TRBJ2-1	TGCAGTGCTAGAGATCCGACTAGCGGGAGCAATGAGCAGTTCTTC	CSARDPTSGSNEQFF
TRBV4-3	NA	NA	TRBJ1-1	TGCGCCAGCAGCCAAGATTGGCAGGGAACCCCTGAAGCTTTCTTT	CASSQDWQGTPEAFF
TRBV28	NA	few	TRBJ1-1	TGTGCCAGCAGTTCCCCACAGGGATACAACACTGAAGCTTTCTTT	CASSSPQGYNTEAFF
TRBV20-1	TRBD2	many	TRBJ2-5	TGCAGTGCTAGGGAGACTAGCGGACCAGAGACCCAGTACTTC	CSARETSGPETQYF
TRBV6-6	NA	NA	TRBJ2-7	TGTGCCAGCAGTTACTCCTCGCGGCCGTTTGCGGACGAGCAGTACTTC	CASSYSSRPFADEQYF
TRBV7-9	NA	few	TRBJ2-1	TGTGCCAGCAGCTTAGGTTACAACCCGGGGTACAATGAGCAGTTCTTC	CASSLGYNPGYNEQFF
TRBV30	NA	NA	TRBJ2-3	TGTGCCTGGGTCCCTCTGGGGATGAGCACAGATACGCAGTATTTT	CAWVPLGMSTDTQYF
TRBV10-3	TRBD2	few	TRBJ2-1	TGTGCCATCAGTGTCACTAGCGGGACTAATGAGCAGTTCTTC	CAISVTSGTNEQFF
TRBV12-3/TRBV12-4	NA	few	TRBJ1-5	TGTGCCAGCGCCGGGGGCAATCAGCCCCAGCATTTT	CASAGGNQPQHF
TRBV29-1	TRBD1	few	TRBJ2-7	TGCAGCGTTGATGGGGGGACAGGGGTCCACGAGCAGTACTTC	CSVDGGTGVHEQYF
TRBV11-2	TRBD2	few	TRBJ2-5	TGTGCCAGCAGCTTCGGGACTAGCGGGAGCCCTCAAGAGACCCAGTACTTC	CASSFGTSGSPQETQYF
TRBV11-2	NA	NA	TRBJ2-7	TGTGCCAGCAGCTTATTTTACCACGAGCAGTACTTC	CASSLFYHEQYF
TRBV5-6	TRBD1	NA	TRBJ1-2	TGTGCCAGCAGCCTAGAGACAGGGCACAACTATGGCTACACCTTC	CASSLETGHNYGYTF
TRBV2	NA	NA	TRBJ2-6	TGTGCCAGCAGTGAAGTGGTAACTGGGGCCAACGTCCTGACTTTC	CASSEVVTGANVLTF
TRBV30	NA	NA	TRBJ2-2	TGTGCCTGGAGTGTAATGGGGCGCTCCCCCGGGGAGCTGTTTTTT	CAWSVMGRSPGELFF
TRBV27	TRBD1	many	TRBJ2-7	TGTGCCAGCAGTCCAACACTAGGGACAGGGGTGAACGAGCAGTACTTC	CASSPTLGTGVNEQYF
TRBV7-2	TRBD2	many	TRBJ2-3	TGTGCCAGCAGAGGAGTAGCGGGAGTGCCAGATACGCAGTATTTT	CASRGVAGVPDTQYF
TRBV6-2/TRBV6-3	TRBD1	few	TRBJ1-5	TGTGCCAGCAGTCCTAGGGGCAGGGGGCTTCAGCCCCAGCATTTT	CASSPRGRGLQPQHF
TRBV27	NA	NA	TRBJ1-6	TGTGCCAGCAGTTTCCAGGCGGGCAGCTCCTATAATTCACCCCTCCACTTT	CASSFQAGSSYNSPLHF
TRBV27	TRBD2	NA	TRBJ2-1	TGTGCCAGCTCTCCTAGCGGGAGGCCCTACAATGAGCAGTTCTTC	CASSPSGRPYNEQFF